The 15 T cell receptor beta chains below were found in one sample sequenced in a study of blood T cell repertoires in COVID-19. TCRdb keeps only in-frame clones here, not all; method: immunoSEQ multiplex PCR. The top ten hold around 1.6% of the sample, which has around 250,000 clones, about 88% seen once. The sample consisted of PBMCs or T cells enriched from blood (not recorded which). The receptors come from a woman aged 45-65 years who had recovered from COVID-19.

The CDR3: CASRIQGAKGNTIYF. The DNA for the CDR3 is TGTGCCAGCAGGATACAGGGGGCGAAGGGAAACACCATATATTTT. The chain is built from TRBV2 and TRBJ1-3, with 9 bases fitting TRBD1. With V trimmed by 6 bases and J by 4 bases, 7 bases remained unmatched. The CDR3 contains 15 residues. From germline, CDR1 is SNHLY and CDR2 FYNNEI.

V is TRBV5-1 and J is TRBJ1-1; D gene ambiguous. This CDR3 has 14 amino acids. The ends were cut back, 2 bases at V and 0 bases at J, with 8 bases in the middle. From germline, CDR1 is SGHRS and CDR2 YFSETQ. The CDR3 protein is CASSLTSMNTEAFF. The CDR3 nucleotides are TGCGCCAGCAGCTTAACTTCAATGAACACTGAAGCTTTCTTT.

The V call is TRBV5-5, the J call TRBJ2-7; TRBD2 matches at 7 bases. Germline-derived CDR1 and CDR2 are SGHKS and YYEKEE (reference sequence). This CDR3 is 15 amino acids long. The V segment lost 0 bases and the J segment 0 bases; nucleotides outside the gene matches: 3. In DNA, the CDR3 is TGTGCCAGCAGCTTGGACGGGGGGAGCTCCTACGAGCAGTACTTC. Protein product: CASSLDGGSSYEQYF.

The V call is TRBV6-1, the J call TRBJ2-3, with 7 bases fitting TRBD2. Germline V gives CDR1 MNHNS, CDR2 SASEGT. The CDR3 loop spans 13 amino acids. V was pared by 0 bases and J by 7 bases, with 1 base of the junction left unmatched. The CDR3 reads CASSEASGYTQYF. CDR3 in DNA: TGTGCCAGCAGTGAAGCTAGCGGGTATACGCAGTATTTT.

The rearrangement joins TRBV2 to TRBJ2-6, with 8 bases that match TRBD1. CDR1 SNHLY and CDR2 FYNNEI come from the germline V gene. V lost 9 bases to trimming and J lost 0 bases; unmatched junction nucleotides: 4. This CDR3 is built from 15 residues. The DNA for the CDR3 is TGTGCCAGTCGACAGGGGAACTCTGGGGCCAACGTCCTGACTTTC. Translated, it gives CASRQGNSGANVLTF. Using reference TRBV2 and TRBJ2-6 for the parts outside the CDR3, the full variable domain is EPEVTQTPSHQVTQMGQEVILRCVPISNHLYFYWYRQILGQKVEFLVSFYNNEISEKSEIFDDQFSVERPDGSNFTLKIRSTKLEDSAMYFCASRQGNSGANVLTFGAGSRLTVL.

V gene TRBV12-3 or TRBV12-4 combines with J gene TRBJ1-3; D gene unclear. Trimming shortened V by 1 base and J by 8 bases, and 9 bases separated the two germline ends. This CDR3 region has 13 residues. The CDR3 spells CASSLGRSDTIYF. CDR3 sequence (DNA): TGTGCCAGCAGTTTAGGCAGGTCTGACACCATATATTTT.

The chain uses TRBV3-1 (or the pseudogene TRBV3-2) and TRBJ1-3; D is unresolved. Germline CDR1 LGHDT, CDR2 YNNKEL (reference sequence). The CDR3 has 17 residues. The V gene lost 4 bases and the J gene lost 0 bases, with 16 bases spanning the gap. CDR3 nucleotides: TGTGCCAGCAGCCCAATCCGCTTTACTATCTCTGGAAACACCATATATTTT. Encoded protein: CASSPIRFTISGNTIYF.

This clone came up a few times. The CDR3 loop reads CAWSRDIKEQYF. The CDR3 DNA is TGTGCCTGGAGTAGGGACATTAAGGAGCAGTACTTC. The chain has TRBV30 and TRBJ2-7, with D perhaps TRBD1 (6 bases). CDR3 length: 12 residues. V was pared by 2 bases and J by 7 bases, with 12 bases between. Germline loops: CDR1 GTSNPN, CDR2 SVGIG (reference sequence).

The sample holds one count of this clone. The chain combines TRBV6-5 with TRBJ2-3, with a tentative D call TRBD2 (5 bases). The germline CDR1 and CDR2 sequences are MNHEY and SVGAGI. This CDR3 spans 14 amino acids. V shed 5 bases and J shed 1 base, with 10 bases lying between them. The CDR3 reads CASSRTERTDTQYF. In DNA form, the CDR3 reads TGTGCCAGCAGTAGGACTGAGCGCACAGATACGCAGTATTTT.

CDR3 protein: CASSSSGSTHSQHF. The CDR3 coding sequence is TGTGCCAGCAGTTCATCAGGGTCGACTCACTCCCAGCATTTT. The chain links TRBV28 to TRBJ1-5, with TRBD1 as a possible D gene (5 bases). V lost 4 bases, J lost 11 bases, and 18 bases lay in between. The CDR3 extends over 14 amino acids. Germline CDR1 and CDR2: MDHEN and SYDVKM.

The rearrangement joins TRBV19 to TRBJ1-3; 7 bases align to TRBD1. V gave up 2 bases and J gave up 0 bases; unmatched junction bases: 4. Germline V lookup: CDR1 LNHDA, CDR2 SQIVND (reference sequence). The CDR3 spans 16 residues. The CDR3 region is CASSILGGNSGNTIYF. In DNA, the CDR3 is TGTGCCAGTAGTATACTAGGGGGCAACTCTGGAAACACCATATATTTT.

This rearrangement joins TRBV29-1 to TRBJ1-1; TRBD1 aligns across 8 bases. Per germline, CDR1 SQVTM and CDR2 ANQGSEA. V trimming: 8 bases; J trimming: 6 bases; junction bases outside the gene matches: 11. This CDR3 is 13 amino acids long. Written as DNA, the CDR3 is TGCAGCACCAGGACAGGGACATTCCCTGAAGCTTTCTTT. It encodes CSTRTGTFPEAFF.

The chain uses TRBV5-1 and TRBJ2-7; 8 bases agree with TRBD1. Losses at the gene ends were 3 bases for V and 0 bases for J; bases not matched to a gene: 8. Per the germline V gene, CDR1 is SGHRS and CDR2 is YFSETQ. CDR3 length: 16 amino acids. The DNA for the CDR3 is TGCGCCAGCAGCTCCATCGGACAGGGAAGCTCCTACGAGCAGTACTTC. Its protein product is CASSSIGQGSSYEQYF.

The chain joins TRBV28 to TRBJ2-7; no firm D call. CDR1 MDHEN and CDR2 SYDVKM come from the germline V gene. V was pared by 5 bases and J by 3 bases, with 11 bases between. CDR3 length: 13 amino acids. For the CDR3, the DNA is TGTGCCAGCAGTCCCCCAAACAGCTACGAGCAGTACTTC. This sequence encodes CASSPPNSYEQYF.

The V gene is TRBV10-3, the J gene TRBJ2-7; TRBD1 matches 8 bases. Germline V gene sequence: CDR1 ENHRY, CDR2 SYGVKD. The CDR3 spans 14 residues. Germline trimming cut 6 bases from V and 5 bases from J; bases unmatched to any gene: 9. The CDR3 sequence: CAISRDRGMNEQYF. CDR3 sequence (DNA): TGTGCCATCAGCCGAGACAGGGGAATGAACGAGCAGTACTTC.